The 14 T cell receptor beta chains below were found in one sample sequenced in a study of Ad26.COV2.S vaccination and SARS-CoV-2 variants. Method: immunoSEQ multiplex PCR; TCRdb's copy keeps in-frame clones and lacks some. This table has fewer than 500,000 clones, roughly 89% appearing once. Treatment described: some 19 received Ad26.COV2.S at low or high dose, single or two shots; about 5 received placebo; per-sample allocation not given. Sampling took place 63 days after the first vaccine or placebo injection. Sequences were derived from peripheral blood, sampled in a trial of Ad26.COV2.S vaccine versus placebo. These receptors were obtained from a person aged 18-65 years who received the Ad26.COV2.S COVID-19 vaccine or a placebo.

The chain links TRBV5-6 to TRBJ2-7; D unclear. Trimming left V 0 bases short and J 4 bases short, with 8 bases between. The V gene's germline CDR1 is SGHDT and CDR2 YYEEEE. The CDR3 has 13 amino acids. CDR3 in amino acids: CASSLGREYEQYV. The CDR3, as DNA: TGTGCCAGCAGCTTGGGGAGAGAGTACGAGCAGTACGTC.

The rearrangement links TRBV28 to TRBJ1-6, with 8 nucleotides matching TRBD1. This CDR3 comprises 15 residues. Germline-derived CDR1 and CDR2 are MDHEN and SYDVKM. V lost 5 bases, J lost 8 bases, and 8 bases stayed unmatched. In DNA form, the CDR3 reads TGTGCCAGCAGTCTGAGAGGACAGGGAGATTCACCCCTCCACTTT. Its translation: CASSLRGQGDSPLHF.

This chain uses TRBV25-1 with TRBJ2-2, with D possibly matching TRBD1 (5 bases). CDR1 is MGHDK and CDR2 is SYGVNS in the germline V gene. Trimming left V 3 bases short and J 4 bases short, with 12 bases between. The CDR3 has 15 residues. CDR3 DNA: TGTGCCAGCAGTGATTCAGGGCGTATCACCGGGGAGCTGTTTTTT. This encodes CASSDSGRITGELFF.

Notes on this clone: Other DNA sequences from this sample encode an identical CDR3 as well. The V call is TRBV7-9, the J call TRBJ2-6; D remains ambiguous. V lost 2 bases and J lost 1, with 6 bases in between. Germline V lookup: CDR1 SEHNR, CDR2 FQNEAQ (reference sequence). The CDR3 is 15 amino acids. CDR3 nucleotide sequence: TGTGCCAGCAGCTTATGGGTATCTGGGGCCAACGTCCTGACTTTC. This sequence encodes CASSLWVSGANVLTF.

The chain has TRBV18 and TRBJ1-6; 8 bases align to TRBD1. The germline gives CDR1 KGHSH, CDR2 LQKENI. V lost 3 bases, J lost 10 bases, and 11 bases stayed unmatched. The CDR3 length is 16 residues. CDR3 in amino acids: CASSPYMDRVGSPLHF. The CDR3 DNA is TGTGCCAGCTCACCTTATATGGACAGGGTTGGATCACCCCTCCACTTT. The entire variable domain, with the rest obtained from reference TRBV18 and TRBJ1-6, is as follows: NAGVMQNPRHLVRRRGQEARLRCSPMKGHSHVYWYRQLPEEGLKFMVYLQKENIIDESGMPKERFSAEFPKEGPSILRIQQVVRGDSAAYFCASSPYMDRVGSPLHFGNGTRLTVT.

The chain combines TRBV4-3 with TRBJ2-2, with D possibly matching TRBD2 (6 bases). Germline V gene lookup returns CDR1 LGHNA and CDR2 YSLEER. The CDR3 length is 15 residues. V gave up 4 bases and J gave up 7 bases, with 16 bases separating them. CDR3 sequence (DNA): TGCGCCAGCAGCCCTGGAGGGTCGGCTAGCGGGGAGCTGTTTTTT. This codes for CASSPGGSASGELFF.

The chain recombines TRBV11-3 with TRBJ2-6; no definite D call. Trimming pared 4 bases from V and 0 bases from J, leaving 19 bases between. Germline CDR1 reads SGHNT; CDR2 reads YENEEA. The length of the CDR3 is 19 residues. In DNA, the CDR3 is TGTGCCAGCAGCTCGTCTAGGGTAGGGTCGATCTCTGGGGCCAACGTCCTGACTTTC. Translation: CASSSSRVGSISGANVLTF.

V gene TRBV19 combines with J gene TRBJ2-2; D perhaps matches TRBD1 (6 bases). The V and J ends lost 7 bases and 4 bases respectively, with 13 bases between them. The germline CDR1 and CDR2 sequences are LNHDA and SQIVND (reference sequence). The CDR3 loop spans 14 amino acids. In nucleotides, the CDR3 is TGTGCCAGTAAGGCAGGGGTGAGCACCGGGGAGCTGTTTTTT. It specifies CASKAGVSTGELFF.

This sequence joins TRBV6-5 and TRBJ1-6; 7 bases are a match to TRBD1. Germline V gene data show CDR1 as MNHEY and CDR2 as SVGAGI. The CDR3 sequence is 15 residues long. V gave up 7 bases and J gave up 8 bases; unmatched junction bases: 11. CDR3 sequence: CASISRQGSDSPLHF. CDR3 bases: TGTGCCAGCATTTCCAGACAGGGTAGTGATTCACCCCTCCACTTT.

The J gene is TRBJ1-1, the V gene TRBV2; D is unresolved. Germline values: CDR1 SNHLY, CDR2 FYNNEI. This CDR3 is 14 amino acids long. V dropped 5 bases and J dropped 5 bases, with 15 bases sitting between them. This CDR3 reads CASSLIPSATEAFF. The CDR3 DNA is TGTGCCAGCAGTTTAATACCGTCCGCTACTGAAGCTTTCTTT.

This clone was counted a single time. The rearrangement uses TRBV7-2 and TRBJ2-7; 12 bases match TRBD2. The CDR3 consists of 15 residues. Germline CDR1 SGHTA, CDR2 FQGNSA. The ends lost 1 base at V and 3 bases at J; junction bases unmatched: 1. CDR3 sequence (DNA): TGTGCCAGCAGCTTAGGACTAGCGGGGGTCTACGAGCAGTACGTC. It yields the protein CASSLGLAGVYEQYV.

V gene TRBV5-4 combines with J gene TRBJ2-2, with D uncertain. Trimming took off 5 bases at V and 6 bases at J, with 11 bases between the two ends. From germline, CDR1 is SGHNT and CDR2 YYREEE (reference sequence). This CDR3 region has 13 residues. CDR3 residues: CASRRVGAGELFF. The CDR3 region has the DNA TGTGCCAGCAGACGCGTAGGAGCCGGGGAGCTGTTTTTT. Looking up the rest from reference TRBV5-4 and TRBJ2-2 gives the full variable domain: ETGVTQSPTHLIKTRGQQVTLRCSSQSGHNTVSWYQQALGQGPQFIFQYYREEENGRGNFPPRFSGLQFPNYSSELNVNALELDDSALYLCASRRVGAGELFFGEGSRLTVL.

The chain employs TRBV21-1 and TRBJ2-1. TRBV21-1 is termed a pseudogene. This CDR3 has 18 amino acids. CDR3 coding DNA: TGTGCCAGCAGCAAAGGTGGGCCGGAAGGGGACCACTACAATGAGCAGTTCTTC. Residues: CASSKGGPEGDHYNEQFF.

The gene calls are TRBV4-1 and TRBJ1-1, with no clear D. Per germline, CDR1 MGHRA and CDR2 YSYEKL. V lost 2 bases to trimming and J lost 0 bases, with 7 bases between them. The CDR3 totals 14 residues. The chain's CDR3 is CASSQILMNTEAFF. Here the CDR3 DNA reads TGCGCCAGCAGCCAAATTTTGATGAACACTGAAGCTTTCTTT.